The 31 T cell receptor beta chains listed next were all sequenced from one sample in a study of graft-versus-host responses after intestinal transplantation. Using immunoSEQ multiplex PCR, the repertoire was profiled, and TCRdb retains in-frame clones only, with some absent. This sample has roughly 6,700 clones; about 91% occur once, and the top ten carry over 4.5%. This specimen consisted of PBMCs, obtained about 80 days after transplant. The origin of the receptors is a human patient who received an intestinal transplant, so some T cells may come from the graft donor.

The genes are TRBV27 and TRBJ2-7; possibly TRBD1 or TRBD2 for D (5 bases each). CDR1 is MNHEY, CDR2 SMNVEV, per germline (reference sequence). V was cut by 6 bases and J by 2 bases, with 14 bases left in between. The CDR3 is 14 amino acids. The CDR3 spells CASSPGTATYEQYF. The CDR3 DNA sequence: TGTGCCAGCAGCCCAGGGACCGCGACCTACGAGCAGTACTTC.

The chain carries TRBV11-2 and TRBJ1-1; D uncertain. V lost 0 bases to trimming and J lost 6 bases, with 8 bases between them. Germline V gene sequence: CDR1 SGHAT, CDR2 FQNNGV. There are 13 residues in the CDR3. CDR3 loop: CASSLDGQSEAFF. The CDR3 nucleotides are TGTGCCAGCAGCTTAGATGGCCAGTCTGAAGCTTTCTTT. Variable domain in full (rest from reference TRBV11-2 and TRBJ1-1): EAGVAQSPRYKIIEKRQSVAFWCNPISGHATLYWYQQILGQGPKLLIQFQNNGVVDDSQLPKDRFSAERLKGVDSTLKIQPAKLEDSAVYLCASSLDGQSEAFFGQGTRLTVV.

CDR3 nucleotide sequence: TGCAGCGTTGAGGGGACAAGGGGCCTTCACAGGCCAGATACGCAGTATTTT. This encodes CSVEGTRGLHRPDTQYF. This chain links TRBV29-1 with TRBJ2-3; possibly TRBD1 for D (6 bases). Germline V CDR1 and CDR2: SQVTM, ANQGSEA. This CDR3 is 17 amino acids long. The V end lost 3 bases, the J end lost 4 bases, and 23 bases lay between the germline ends.

This rearrangement joins TRBV11-1 to TRBJ2-3; 12 nucleotides agree with TRBD2. Germline V gene lookup returns CDR1 SGHAT and CDR2 FQDESV (reference sequence). The CDR3 consists of 16 residues. The V segment lost 7 bases and the J segment 4 bases; nucleotides outside the gene matches: 9. CDR3 loop: CASTLAGGLLADTQYF. The CDR3 bases are TGTGCCAGCACTCTAGCGGGAGGGCTGTTGGCAGATACGCAGTATTTT.

The J gene is TRBJ2-7, the V gene TRBV9; D gene unclear. CDR3 size: 15 residues. With 0 bases removed from V and 5 bases from J, the gap between germline ends came to 15 bases. Germline values: CDR1 SGDLS, CDR2 YYNGEE. The CDR3 DNA reads as TGTGCCAGCAGCGTAGCTCCGAGTACTGGCAACGAGCAGTACTTC. Translating it yields CASSVAPSTGNEQYF.

V usage is TRBV11-3 and J usage is TRBJ2-1; 15 bases map to TRBD2. This CDR3 spans 16 amino acids. Germline-derived CDR1 and CDR2 are SGHNT and YENEEA. With 4 bases clipped from V and 6 bases from J, the junction kept 4 bases outside the gene matches. CDR3 in DNA: TGTGCCAGCAGCTCCCGGACTAGCGGGGGGGGCAATGAGCAGTTCTTC. Amino acid sequence: CASSSRTSGGGNEQFF.

The V and J genes are TRBV29-1 and TRBJ2-1; a weak D match, TRBD2 (5 bases). Trimming left V 8 bases short and J 2 bases short, with 7 bases between. CDR3 size: 11 residues. Germline CDR1 reads SQVTM; CDR2 reads ANQGSEA. The CDR3 DNA reads TGCAGCTGGACTGCCTACAATGAGCAGTTCTTC. It specifies CSWTAYNEQFF.

A single count supports this clone. The chain carries TRBV6-5 and TRBJ1-5, with no clear D. This CDR3 has 15 residues. Looked up from germline, CDR1 is MNHEY and CDR2 is SVGAGI. The V end lost 4 bases, the J end lost 6 bases, and 16 bases lay between the germline ends. CDR3 protein: CASSSSGIGIQPQHF. The CDR3 DNA reads as TGTGCCAGCAGTTCATCGGGCATCGGTATTCAGCCCCAGCATTTT.

This chain connects TRBV27 to TRBJ2-1, with 13 bases matching TRBD2. The CDR3 runs to 19 residues. Germline-derived CDR1 and CDR2 are MNHEY and SMNVEV (reference sequence). Trimming took 3 bases from V and 3 from J; bases not matched to a gene: 11. CDR3 coding DNA: TGTGCCAGCAGTTTGGGCGGGACTAGCGGGGTACTTGTCTACAATGAGCAGTTCTTC. Its protein product is CASSLGGTSGVLVYNEQFF.

The chain carries TRBV7-6 and TRBJ2-5, with 7 bases matching TRBD2. V dropped 5 bases and J dropped 3; count of bases not matched to a gene: 9. CDR3 size: 15 residues. Germline V gene lookup returns CDR1 SGHVS and CDR2 FNYEAQ. CDR3 DNA: TGTGCCAGCAGCAAGACGCGGGGGAAAGAAGAGACCCAGTACTTC. Residues: CASSKTRGKEETQYF.

The gene calls are TRBV7-6 and TRBJ2-3; the match to TRBD1 covers 12 bases. The CDR3 consists of 18 residues. Germline V lookup: CDR1 SGHVS, CDR2 FNYEAQ. With V trimmed by 0 bases and J by 2 bases, 6 bases remained unmatched. This CDR3 reads CASSLASGQGALTDTQYF. The CDR3 DNA reads as TGTGCCAGCAGCTTAGCCTCGGGACAGGGGGCGCTCACAGATACGCAGTATTTT.

The CDR3 coding sequence is TGTGCCAGCAGCTTAGGCAGGGGGGAGTACAATGAGCAGTTCTTC. Encoded protein: CASSLGRGEYNEQFF. The gene calls are TRBV11-2 and TRBJ2-1; D is perhaps TRBD1 (7 bases). V shed 1 base and J shed 4 bases, with 11 bases lying between them. CDR3 length: 15 amino acids. The germline CDR1 and CDR2 sequences are SGHAT and FQNNGV.

In its sample, this clone was seen once. V is TRBV19 and J is TRBJ1-1; possibly TRBD1 for D (5 bases). Trimming pared 2 bases from V and 2 bases from J, leaving 15 bases between. Germline V lookup: CDR1 LNHDA, CDR2 SQIVND (reference sequence). This CDR3 is built from 16 residues. The CDR3 region has the DNA TGTGCCAGTAGTATATGGAATGGGGCTCTCAACACTGAAGCTTTCTTT. This encodes CASSIWNGALNTEAFF.

The chain links TRBV20-1 to TRBJ1-2, with D perhaps matching TRBD1 (6 bases). V lost 5 bases and J lost 4, with 8 bases in between. Germline CDR1 and CDR2: DFQATT and SNEGSKA (reference sequence). The CDR3 runs to 11 residues. CDR3 DNA: TGCAGTGCTCAAGGGGGCTATGGCTACACCTTC. Translation gives CSAQGGYGYTF.

J is TRBJ2-1 and V is TRBV6-5; TRBD2 agrees at 7 bases. This CDR3 has 14 amino acids. The V segment lost 5 bases and the J segment 0 bases; nucleotides outside the gene matches: 1. In germline, CDR1 is MNHEY, CDR2 SVGAGI. CDR3 nucleotide sequence: TGTGCCAGCAGTGCTAGCGGCTCCTACAATGAGCAGTTCTTC. Protein sequence: CASSASGSYNEQFF.

This rearrangement joins TRBV6-1 to TRBJ1-4, with 8 nucleotides matching TRBD1. Germline V gene data show CDR1 as MNHNS and CDR2 as SASEGT. The CDR3 length is 14 residues. V was pared by 1 base and J by 7 bases, with 2 bases of the junction left unmatched. DNA for the CDR3: TGTGCCAGCAGTGAAGGGACAGGGAGTGAAAAACTGTTTTTT. This sequence encodes CASSEGTGSEKLFF.

The chain has TRBV5-5 and TRBJ2-5, with 7 bases identical to TRBD1. The ends lost 3 bases at V and 1 base at J; junction bases unmatched: 3. Germline V gene data show CDR1 as SGHKS and CDR2 as YYEKEE (reference sequence). The CDR3 spans 14 residues. DNA of the CDR3: TGTGCCAGCAGCTCCTGGGACAGCCAAGAGACCCAGTACTTC. Its translation is CASSSWDSQETQYF.

The chain employs TRBV6-5 and TRBJ1-2; D not certain. Germline CDR1 MNHEY, CDR2 SVGAGI. The CDR3 is 14 amino acids. Trimming removed 5 bases from V and 6 bases from J, with 16 bases in between. CDR3 residues: CASSEHVAVNGYTF. CDR3 DNA: TGTGCCAGCAGTGAACACGTAGCTGTCAATGGCTACACCTTC.

The V call is TRBV30, the J call TRBJ2-7; maybe TRBD2 (5 bases). V was pared by 0 bases and J by 9 bases, with 9 bases between. The CDR3 totals 11 residues. Germline CDR1 reads GTSNPN; CDR2 reads SVGIG (reference sequence). DNA of the CDR3: TGTGCCTGGAGTGTAGCGGATCTGCAGTACTTC. This translates into CAWSVADLQYF.

The chain carries TRBV2 and TRBJ1-5; D remains unclear. The germline gives CDR1 SNHLY, CDR2 FYNNEI. V lost 5 bases and J lost 5, with 16 bases in between. The CDR3 extends over 15 amino acids. CDR3 nucleotide sequence: TGTGCCAGCAGTCGCATATCCCAGCCCCATCAGCCCCAGCATTTT. Protein product: CASSRISQPHQPQHF.

This clone was detected once. The V call is TRBV27, the J call TRBJ1-6; D may be TRBD1 (5 bases). V lost 7 bases, J lost 11 bases, and 15 bases lay in between. This CDR3 contains 13 residues. Germline values: CDR1 MNHEY, CDR2 SMNVEV (reference sequence). The CDR3 loop reads CASNSGRRAPLHF. In nucleotides, the CDR3 is TGTGCCAGCAATTCGGGGCGTCGGGCACCCCTCCACTTT.

J is TRBJ2-7 and V is TRBV27; D is possibly TRBD2 (6 bases). The CDR3 is 15 residues long. Trimming removed 5 bases at V and 0 bases at J, with 14 bases between. Germline-derived CDR1 and CDR2 are MNHEY and SMNVEV (reference sequence). The CDR3, as DNA: TGTGCCAGCAGTCCCTTAGCGGCAAGCTCCTACGAGCAGTACTTC. Translating it yields CASSPLAASSYEQYF.

The V and J genes are TRBV11-2 and TRBJ1-4, with TRBD1 identical over 7 bases. The V gene end was trimmed by 4 bases and the J gene end by 8 bases; junction bases not matched to a gene: 13. Germline CDR1 and CDR2: SGHAT and FQNNGV. The CDR3 runs 16 residues. The CDR3 coding sequence is TGTGCCAGCAGCTCGGTACAGGGGACCCTTGGGGAAAAACTGTTTTTT. It specifies CASSSVQGTLGEKLFF.

J is TRBJ1-2 and V is TRBV27, with a tentative D call TRBD1 (5 bases). The CDR3 has 13 amino acids. Germline lookup yields CDR1 MNHEY and CDR2 SMNVEV (reference sequence). Trimming pared 11 bases from V and 5 bases from J, leaving 18 bases between. CDR3 in amino acids: CASTPGGGYGYTF. The DNA of the CDR3 is TGTGCCTCAACCCCTGGGGGGGGATATGGCTACACCTTC.

This clone was counted only a few times. The chain carries TRBV7-2 and TRBJ2-7; the match to TRBD2 covers 12 bases. In germline, CDR1 is SGHTA, CDR2 FQGNSA. J lost 7 bases, V lost 5 bases, and 15 bases had no gene match. This CDR3 comprises 17 residues. CDR3 nucleotide sequence: TGTGCCAGCAGCCACCCCCCTAGCGGGGGGGCTCCGAGGGAGCAGTACTTC. Protein: CASSHPPSGGAPREQYF. The full variable domain, its missing parts supplied by reference TRBV7-2 and TRBJ2-7, is GAGVSQSPSNKVTEKGKDVELRCDPISGHTALYWYRQSLGQGLEFLIYFQGNSAPDKSGLPSDRFSAERTGGSVSTLTIQRTQQEDSAVYLCASSHPPSGGAPREQYFGPGTRLTVT.

Only one count was recorded for this clone. This rearrangement joins TRBV7-9 to TRBJ2-7, with D unclear. From germline, CDR1 is SEHNR and CDR2 FQNEAQ (reference sequence). The CDR3 is 13 residues long. The ends were cut back, 1 base at V and 0 bases at J, with 4 bases in the middle. The CDR3 region is CASSLGRSYEQYV. DNA for the CDR3: TGTGCCAGCAGCTTAGGGCGCTCCTACGAGCAGTACGTC.

V usage is TRBV7-9 and J usage is TRBJ2-3; TRBD2 matches at 7 bases. Trimming at V came to 1 base and at J to 2 bases, leaving 6 bases not matched to a gene. This CDR3 region has 16 residues. Germline-derived CDR1 and CDR2 are SEHNR and FQNEAQ (reference sequence). In DNA, the CDR3 is TGTGCCAGCAGCTTAGGATACGGGAGGAACACAGATACGCAGTATTTT. Translating it yields CASSLGYGRNTDTQYF.

In this sample, this clone turned up once. The chain has TRBV5-6 and TRBJ2-7; the match to TRBD1 covers 9 bases. CDR3 length: 15 residues. CDR1 and CDR2 from the germline V gene are SGHDT and YYEEEE. V lost 0 bases and J lost 3; bases outside the gene matches: 4. CDR3 nucleotide sequence: TGTGCCAGCAGCTTGGGACAGGGGGGTATCTACGAGCAGTACGTC. Translation: CASSLGQGGIYEQYV.

This clone occurred once. This CDR3 reads CASSDSGLATDTQYF. The CDR3, as DNA: TGTGCCAGCAGTGATTCGGGACTAGCCACAGATACGCAGTATTTT. V usage is TRBV6-4 and J usage is TRBJ2-3, with 9 bases lining up with TRBD2. V trimming: 3 bases; J trimming: 2 bases; junction bases outside the gene matches: 3. Germline CDR1 MRHNA, CDR2 SNTAGT. The CDR3 has 15 residues.

The rearrangement uses TRBV5-1 and TRBJ1-2, with a tentative D call TRBD1 (5 bases). Trimming shortened V by 0 bases and J by 7 bases, and 13 bases separated the two germline ends. This CDR3 is 14 amino acids long. Germline assignment: CDR1 SGHRS and CDR2 YFSETQ. CDR3 protein: CASSLVGQRGGYTF. For the CDR3, the DNA is TGCGCCAGCAGCTTGGTGGGGCAAAGGGGTGGCTACACCTTC.

The gene calls are TRBV7-3 and TRBJ2-1; 10 bases are shared with TRBD1. CDR3 length equals 16 residues. The ends lost 1 base at V and 3 bases at J; junction bases unmatched: 3. Germline CDR1 is SGHTA and CDR2 is FQGTGA. Written as DNA, the CDR3 is TGTGCCAGCAGCTTAAGTCGGGACAGGGGCTACAATGAGCAGTTCTTC. It translates to CASSLSRDRGYNEQFF.